A single sample is the source of the 8 T cell receptor beta chains below, sequenced in a study of shared clonotypes between healthy human individuals. The method was immunoSEQ multiplex PCR; TCRdb's version includes in-frame clones alone and lacks a portion of them. Of about 470,000 clones detected, roughly 77% appear once; the ten largest clones hold about 13%. Sample: PBMCs. These TCRs come from a woman aged 40-49 years in good health. Some clones in this sample may be carry-over from other donors' samples.

Concerning this clone itself: Other DNA sequences in this specimen translate into the identical CDR3. V and J are TRBV7-2 and TRBJ2-3, with D perhaps TRBD1 or TRBD2 (5 bases each). The CDR3 loop spans 13 amino acids. V gave up 5 bases and J gave up 4 bases, with 10 bases separating them. The germline gives CDR1 SGHTA, CDR2 FQGNSA. The CDR3 loop reads CASSLGTSDTQYF. In DNA form, the CDR3 reads TGTGCCAGCAGCCTAGGGACCTCAGATACGCAGTATTTT.

V and J are TRBV7-9 and TRBJ2-1; the match to TRBD1 covers 8 bases. Germline lookup yields CDR1 SEHNR and CDR2 FQNEAQ (reference sequence). The CDR3 sequence is 13 residues long. V lost 5 bases and J lost 8; bases outside the gene matches: 5. Here the CDR3 DNA reads TGTGCCAGCAGCCGGACAGGGTGGGATGAGCAGTTCTTC. Encoded protein: CASSRTGWDEQFF.

The chain couples TRBV7-2 to TRBJ1-4; TRBD1 might be the D (6 bases). Deletions cut 6 bases from V and 2 bases from J, with 13 bases between. This CDR3 region has 15 residues. In germline, CDR1 is SGHTA, CDR2 FQGNSA. Here the CDR3 DNA reads TGTGCCAGCAGGGAACAGGGCCGTACTAATGAAAAACTGTTTTTT. Protein: CASREQGRTNEKLFF.

This clone was seen more than once but under ten times. The chain employs TRBV5-4 and TRBJ1-4; weak D call: TRBD1 (5 bases). The CDR3 totals 14 residues. In germline, CDR1 is SGHNT, CDR2 YYREEE (reference sequence). Deletions cut 4 bases from V and 6 bases from J, with 13 bases between. The CDR3 DNA is TGTGCCAGCAGCGATGACAGAGCAGATGAAAAACTGTTTTTT. Protein product: CASSDDRADEKLFF.

The genes are TRBV5-6 and TRBJ1-1; weak D call: TRBD1 (5 bases). The germline V gene encodes CDR1 SGHDT and CDR2 YYEEEE. Trimming stripped 2 bases from V and 7 bases from J, with 12 bases between. The CDR3 is made up of 13 amino acids. CDR3 region: CASSFEGLNEAFF. The DNA of the CDR3 is TGTGCCAGCAGCTTCGAGGGGCTTAATGAAGCTTTCTTT.

The table lists this clone with a count of one. The V gene is TRBV7-2, the J gene TRBJ2-7; tentative D call: TRBD2 (5 bases). Between the trimmed V and J ends, which lost 2 bases and 6 bases, there was a span of 14 bases. This CDR3 is built from 14 residues. Germline V gene data show CDR1 as SGHTA and CDR2 as FQGNSA. CDR3 DNA sequence: TGTGCCAGCAGCTTACAACCGGGGTCGAGCGAGCAGTACTTC. Its translation: CASSLQPGSSEQYF.

The chain recombines TRBV18 with TRBJ1-4; D is ambiguous. Germline V gene data show CDR1 as KGHSH and CDR2 as LQKENI. The CDR3 sequence is 14 residues long. Trimming cost V 0 bases and J 7 bases, with 9 bases left between them. The CDR3 loop reads CASSPPQSGEKLFF. CDR3 nucleotides: TGTGCCAGCTCACCACCCCAGAGCGGTGAAAAACTGTTTTTT. Full variable domain (rest looked up from reference TRBV18 and TRBJ1-4): NAGVMQNPRHLVRRRGQEARLRCSPMKGHSHVYWYRQLPEEGLKFMVYLQKENIIDESGMPKERFSAEFPKEGPSILRIQQVVRGDSAAYFCASSPPQSGEKLFFGSGTQLSVL.

The chain links TRBV18 to TRBJ1-1; tentatively, D is TRBD1 (6 bases). Trimming took 3 bases from V and 6 from J, leaving 17 bases between them. Germline V CDR1 and CDR2: KGHSH, LQKENI. The CDR3 has 15 residues. The CDR3 spells CASSPPTGPRAEAFF. The CDR3 DNA sequence: TGTGCCAGCTCACCTCCAACAGGGCCACGGGCTGAAGCTTTCTTT.